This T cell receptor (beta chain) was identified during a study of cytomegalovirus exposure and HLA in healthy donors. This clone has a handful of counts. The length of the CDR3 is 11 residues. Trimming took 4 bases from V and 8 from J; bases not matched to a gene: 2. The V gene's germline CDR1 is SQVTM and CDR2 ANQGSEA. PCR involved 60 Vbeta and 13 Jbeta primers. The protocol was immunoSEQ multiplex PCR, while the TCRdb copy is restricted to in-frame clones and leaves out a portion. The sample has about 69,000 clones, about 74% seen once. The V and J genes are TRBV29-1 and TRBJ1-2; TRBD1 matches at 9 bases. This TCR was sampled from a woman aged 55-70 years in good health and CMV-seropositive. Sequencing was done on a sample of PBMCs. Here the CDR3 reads CSVGDRVGYTF. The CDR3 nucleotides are TGCAGCGTTGGGGACAGGGTAGGCTACACCTTC.